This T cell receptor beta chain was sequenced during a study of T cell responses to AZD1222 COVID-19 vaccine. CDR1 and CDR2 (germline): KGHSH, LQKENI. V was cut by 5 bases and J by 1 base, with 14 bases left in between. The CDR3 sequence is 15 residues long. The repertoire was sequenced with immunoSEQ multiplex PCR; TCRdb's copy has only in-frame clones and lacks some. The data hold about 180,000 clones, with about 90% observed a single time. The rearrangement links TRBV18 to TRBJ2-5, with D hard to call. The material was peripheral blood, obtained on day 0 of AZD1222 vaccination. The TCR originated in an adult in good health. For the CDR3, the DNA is TGTGCCAGCTCATCTTCTGGCAGAACCCAAGAGACCCAGTACTTC. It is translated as CASSSSGRTQETQYF.